This record looks at one T cell receptor beta chain sequence and its context. An end of the junction differs from the germline gene, which may be a read error. The data were taken from a study of T cells after yellow fever vaccination. Template-switching 5'RACE yielded the TCR cDNA; a universal primer site and UMIs were added in the process. TCRdb itself ran the 5' RACE reads through MiXCR, one entry per CDR3 protein. The sample lists about 340,000 distinct CDR3 sequences, around 13% seen once, with roughly 3.1% in the top ten. CDR1 and CDR2 (germline): ENHRY, SYGVKD. The CDR3 covers 12 residues. Sample: CD4+ T cells sorted from PBMCs, taken 15 days after the yellow fever booster vaccination. This clonotype originated in a man between 18 and 29 years old who received the YFV17D yellow fever vaccine. This chain uses TRBV10-3 with TRBJ1-1; D is uncertain. CDR3 in amino acids: CATSAGNTEAFF. CDR3 nucleotides: TGTGCCACCAGTGCAGGCAACACTGAAGCTTTCTTT.